This T cell receptor (beta chain) was recovered during a study of tumor and adjacent non-tumor tissue in lung cancer. About the research overall: There were roughly 11 adenocarcinoma, a couple of squamous cell carcinoma and 1 small cell lung cancer cases. Stage I to III disease affected 10 men and about 5 women aged about 31 to 85. Each sample yielded approximately 4 million productive TCRbeta reads on average.

Three rounds of nested PCR, following a modified ARM-PCR protocol, produced the TCRbeta library. A single record per CDR3 protein comes from TCRdb applying MiXCR to the multiplex PCR reads. The sample records 94,000 or so distinct CDR3 sequences, more than 65% being singletons. This sample's RNA came from whole unsorted tissue. This non-tumor lung sample came from over 3 cm beyond the tumor edge. This CDR3 region has 16 residues. Germline V gene sequence: CDR1 MGHRA, CDR2 YSYEKL. V dropped 0 bases and J dropped 11 bases, with 19 bases sitting between them. The chain employs TRBV4-1 and TRBJ1-4; D uncertain. The source material was distant non-tumor lung tissue. The clonotype was recovered from a woman aged 50 to 65 with non-small cell lung cancer. The CDR3: CASSQDKQSSDDKLFF. CDR3 sequence (DNA): TGCGCCAGCAGCCAAGATAAGCAGTCCTCTGACGACAAACTGTTTTTT.